These 25 T cell receptor beta chains came from one sample sequenced in a study of PD-1 blockade in mismatch repair-deficient tumors. Here immunoSEQ multiplex PCR was the method, and the copy in TCRdb shows in-frame clones only, minus some. The sample shows about 79,000 clones, approximately 81% of them seen only once. Sequencing was performed on peripheral blood, taken 44 weeks after starting pembrolizumab. The receptors shown here come from an adult with mismatch repair-deficient cancer.

This clone was seen more than once but under ten times. The chain couples TRBV7-6 to TRBJ1-1, with D hard to call. The germline gives CDR1 SGHVS, CDR2 FNYEAQ. The V end lost 0 bases, the J end lost 1 base, and 9 bases lay between the germline ends. CDR3 length: 15 amino acids. CDR3 nucleotide sequence: TGTGCCAGCAGCTTAGCGTTGGCAGCGAACACTGAAGCTTTCTTT. Protein product: CASSLALAANTEAFF.

V gene TRBV14 combines with J gene TRBJ2-3, with D perhaps matching TRBD2 (6 bases). Deletions cut 0 bases from V and 0 bases from J, with 13 bases between. In germline, CDR1 is SGHDN, CDR2 FVKESK. The CDR3 runs to 17 residues. The CDR3 reads CASSQDSAGPSTDTQYF. As DNA, the CDR3 is TGTGCCAGCAGCCAAGATAGCGCGGGACCTAGCACAGATACGCAGTATTTT.

CDR3 residues: CASSFRETDTQYF. The CDR3 coding sequence is TGTGCCAGCAGCTTTCGGGAGACAGATACGCAGTATTTT. This chain connects TRBV5-4 to TRBJ2-3, with D possibly TRBD2 on 6 matching bases. CDR3 length: 13 amino acids. The V gene's germline CDR1 is SGHNT and CDR2 YYREEE (reference sequence). Trimming pared 2 bases from V and 3 bases from J, leaving 7 bases between.

The chain uses TRBV7-2 and TRBJ2-3, with D possibly matching TRBD1 (6 bases). CDR1 and CDR2 (germline): SGHTA, FQGNSA. The CDR3 contains 15 residues. Trimming pared 5 bases from V and 2 bases from J, leaving 14 bases between. Here the CDR3 DNA reads TGTGCCAGCAGCCTGGGACATCCTCTCACAGATACGCAGTATTTT. Amino acid sequence: CASSLGHPLTDTQYF.

The chain joins TRBV5-4 to TRBJ1-1; TRBD1 might be the D (6 bases). Germline assignment: CDR1 SGHNT and CDR2 YYREEE (reference sequence). CDR3 size: 14 residues. The V end lost 4 bases, the J end lost 1 base, and 11 bases lay between the germline ends. CDR3 sequence (DNA): TGTGCCAGCAGCCCCCAGGGGAGGAACACTGAAGCTTTCTTT. As protein: CASSPQGRNTEAFF.

This chain links TRBV7-3 with TRBJ2-1, with D tentatively TRBD1 or TRBD2 (5 bases each). V lost 4 bases and J lost 3, with 13 bases in between. The CDR3 is 15 residues long. The germline CDR1 and CDR2 sequences are SGHTA and FQGTGA. The chain's CDR3 is CASSSGPSSYNEQFF. The CDR3 DNA sequence: TGTGCCAGCAGCTCGGGACCCTCAAGCTACAATGAGCAGTTCTTC.

The V call is TRBV19, the J call TRBJ1-3; tentative D call: TRBD1 (6 bases). The CDR3 extends over 14 amino acids. Germline V gives CDR1 LNHDA, CDR2 SQIVND (reference sequence). With 8 bases removed from V and 4 bases from J, the gap between germline ends came to 15 bases. The CDR3 loop is CASAITGQGNTIYF. CDR3 DNA: TGTGCCAGTGCTATAACAGGGCAAGGAAACACCATATATTTT.

This clone was observed once. V usage is TRBV27 and J usage is TRBJ1-1; 7 bases align to TRBD1. V shed 3 bases, J shed 3 bases, and the junction held 13 bases outside the gene matches. Germline CDR1 MNHEY, CDR2 SMNVEV (reference sequence). This CDR3 comprises 17 residues. CDR3 DNA sequence: TGTGCCAGCAGTTTCTTGGGGGACAGAACTAGTTACACTGAAGCTTTCTTT. This codes for CASSFLGDRTSYTEAFF.

The chain recombines TRBV5-1 with TRBJ2-5; TRBD2 agrees at 9 bases. Germline CDR1 is SGHRS and CDR2 is YFSETQ. Trimming took 0 bases from V and 5 from J; bases not matched to a gene: 8. The CDR3 is 16 amino acids. The chain's CDR3 is CASSLEIAGARETQYF. Here the CDR3 DNA reads TGCGCCAGCAGCTTGGAAATAGCGGGAGCTCGGGAGACCCAGTACTTC.

The rearrangement joins TRBV25-1 to TRBJ1-3; D gene uncertain. The CDR3 consists of 15 residues. Trimming took 4 bases from V and 0 from J, leaving 10 bases between them. The V gene's germline CDR1 is MGHDK and CDR2 SYGVNS. CDR3 coding DNA: TGTGCCAGCAGTGGCCCCTGGGACTCTGGAAACACCATATATTTT. It is translated as CASSGPWDSGNTIYF.

The genes are TRBV27 and TRBJ2-3, with 8 nucleotides matching TRBD2. Germline-derived CDR1 and CDR2 are MNHEY and SMNVEV (reference sequence). The CDR3 loop spans 16 amino acids. After removal of 2 bases from V and 2 bases from J, the junction contained 6 bases not matched to a gene. CDR3: CASSLIGTRPTDTQYF. The DNA of the CDR3 is TGTGCCAGCAGTTTAATCGGGACTAGACCCACAGATACGCAGTATTTT.

V usage is TRBV10-3 and J usage is TRBJ2-1, with 10 bases lining up with TRBD2. The V gene end was trimmed by 7 bases and the J gene end by 7 bases; junction bases not matched to a gene: 4. Germline lookup yields CDR1 ENHRY and CDR2 SYGVKD. This CDR3 is built from 13 residues. For the CDR3, the DNA is TGTGCCATCACCAGCGGGAGGGCAAATGAGCAGTTCTTC. Translated: CAITSGRANEQFF.

This chain joins TRBV6-5 and TRBJ1-1; D gene uncertain. Germline values: CDR1 MNHEY, CDR2 SVGAGI. The ends were cut back, 0 bases at V and 0 bases at J, with 8 bases in the middle. CDR3 length: 15 amino acids. The CDR3 protein is CASSYSRGLNTEAFF. CDR3 bases: TGTGCCAGCAGTTACTCGAGAGGCTTGAACACTGAAGCTTTCTTT.

This clone has only a few counts. The rearrangement uses TRBV5-1 and TRBJ1-1; D call uncertain. Germline V lookup: CDR1 SGHRS, CDR2 YFSETQ. Trimming removed 2 bases at V and 3 bases at J, with 11 bases between. CDR3 length equals 14 residues. This CDR3 is CASSLWSGDTEAFF. In DNA form, the CDR3 reads TGCGCCAGCAGCTTATGGTCCGGGGACACTGAAGCTTTCTTT. The whole variable domain, remainder taken from reference TRBV5-1 and TRBJ1-1, is KAGVTQTPRYLIKTRGQQVTLSCSPISGHRSVSWYQQTPGQGLQFLFEYFSETQRNKGNFPGRFSGRQFSNSRSEMNVSTLELGDSALYLCASSLWSGDTEAFFGQGTRLTVV.

This rearrangement joins TRBV7-3 to TRBJ2-1; no clear D. V lost 6 bases and J lost 3, with 3 bases in between. The CDR3 length is 11 residues. Germline V CDR1 and CDR2: SGHTA, FQGTGA. CDR3 coding DNA: TGTGCCAGCAGAGGCTACAATGAGCAGTTCTTC. Translated, it gives CASRGYNEQFF.

The genes are TRBV7-8 and TRBJ2-1, with 8 bases aligning to TRBD2. This CDR3 contains 14 residues. Germline trimming cut 4 bases from V and 5 bases from J; bases unmatched to any gene: 4. Germline values: CDR1 SGHVS, CDR2 FQNEAQ. CDR3 sequence: CASSSGGPNNEQFF. The CDR3, as DNA: TGTGCCAGCAGCTCGGGAGGGCCTAACAATGAGCAGTTCTTC. The full variable domain, completed using reference TRBV7-8 and TRBJ2-1, is GAGVSQSPRYKVAKRGQDVALRCDPISGHVSLFWYQQALGQGPEFLTYFQNEAQLDKSGLPSDRFFAERPEGSVSTLKIQRTQQEDSAVYLCASSSGGPNNEQFFGPGTRLTVL.

The CDR3: CASNLGGQPQHF. The CDR3 DNA reads TGTGCCAGCAACCTCGGGGGACAGCCCCAGCATTTT. The chain joins TRBV2 to TRBJ1-5; D might be TRBD1 (5 bases). Germline CDR1 and CDR2: SNHLY and FYNNEI. CDR3 size: 12 residues. V shed 7 bases and J shed 7 bases, with 11 bases lying between them.

The DNA for the CDR3 is TGTGCCAGCAGCGTGGACAGGGATACTTTCTACGAGCAGTACTTC. Its translation: CASSVDRDTFYEQYF. The J gene is TRBJ2-7, the V gene TRBV2, with 8 bases aligning to TRBD1. The CDR3 sequence is 15 residues long. Germline CDR1 and CDR2: SNHLY and FYNNEI. J was trimmed by 3 bases and V by 6 bases; bases with no gene match: 10.

The chain joins TRBV7-9 to TRBJ1-1; no reliable D call. V was pared by 1 base and J by 8 bases, with 5 bases between. Germline CDR1 is SEHNR and CDR2 is FQNEAQ (reference sequence). The CDR3 length is 11 residues. CDR3 amino acids: CASSLVWEAFF. The CDR3 coding sequence is TGTGCCAGCAGCTTAGTTTGGGAAGCTTTCTTT. Based on the CDR3 plus reference TRBV7-9 and TRBJ1-1, the full variable domain is DTGVSQNPRHKITKRGQNVTFRCDPISEHNRLYWYRQTLGQGPEFLTYFQNEAQLEKSRLLSDRFSAERPKGSFSTLEIQRTEQGDSAMYLCASSLVWEAFFGQGTRLTVV.

The chain couples TRBV9 to TRBJ2-4; tentatively, D is TRBD2 (6 bases). The CDR3 sequence is 14 residues long. Trimming left V 4 bases short and J 2 bases short, with 10 bases between. CDR1 is SGDLS and CDR2 is YYNGEE in the germline V gene. Written as DNA, the CDR3 is TGTGCCAGCAGCCCCCGGGACTCCAAAAACATTCAGTACTTC. Its translation is CASSPRDSKNIQYF.

The chain combines TRBV19 with TRBJ1-1, with unresolved D. CDR1 and CDR2 from the germline V gene are LNHDA and SQIVND (reference sequence). Deletions cut 3 bases from V and 3 bases from J, with 8 bases between. The CDR3 has 13 residues. The CDR3 sequence is CASSIRLYTEAFF. Written as DNA, the CDR3 is TGTGCCAGTAGTATCAGACTGTACACTGAAGCTTTCTTT.

The genes are TRBV7-9 and TRBJ2-5; 12 bases fit TRBD2. The CDR3 length is 16 residues. Germline V gene lookup returns CDR1 SEHNR and CDR2 FQNEAQ (reference sequence). Trimming removed 7 bases from V and 2 bases from J; junction bases left unmatched: 8. The CDR3: CASTPDGLAGQETQYF. The CDR3 bases are TGTGCCAGCACCCCCGACGGACTAGCGGGACAAGAGACCCAGTACTTC.

The chain couples TRBV7-2 to TRBJ2-7, with 8 bases lining up with TRBD1. The CDR3 sequence is 13 residues long. Germline V CDR1 and CDR2: SGHTA, FQGNSA. Unmatched junction bases numbered 7, after V lost 6 bases and J lost 6 bases. CDR3 DNA: TGTGCCAGCAGTCTTCGACAGGGGAGCGAGCAGTACTTC. It is translated as CASSLRQGSEQYF.

The gene calls are TRBV7-3 and TRBJ2-3; the D gene is possibly TRBD2 (5 bases). V shed 5 bases and J shed 5 bases, with 11 bases lying between them. Germline V CDR1 and CDR2: SGHTA, FQGTGA. The CDR3 length is 13 residues. The CDR3, as DNA: TGTGCCAGCAGCCCTACCCGGGAAGATACGCAGTATTTT. This sequence encodes CASSPTREDTQYF.

CDR3 DNA: TGTGCCAGCAGACCGGACAGGGCCTACACCGGGGAGCTGTTTTTT. This sequence encodes CASRPDRAYTGELFF. The rearrangement joins TRBV6-4 to TRBJ2-2; 8 positions match TRBD1. The J segment lost 3 bases and the V segment lost 6 bases, leaving 6 bases of the junction unmatched. This CDR3 comprises 15 residues. Per the germline V gene, CDR1 is MRHNA and CDR2 is SNTAGT.